This TCR beta chain was observed in a study of pediatric ulcerative colitis (dated 2019 in TCRdb). About the full investigation: Six or seven ulcerative colitis patients had pancolitis and two had left-sided colitis, with histology consistent with ulcerative colitis in all. Nine newly diagnosed, treatment-naive pediatric ulcerative colitis patients and a handful of non-IBD control children each provided paired blood and rectal samples. By Pediatric Ulcerative Colitis Activity Index, mild disease was classified in a couple of patients, moderate disease in several and acute severe colitis in three.

No immunosuppressive medication had been given to the ulcerative colitis patients before the diagnostic colonoscopy. A blood sample was drawn at the time of the colonoscopy. The Wizard kit (Promega) was used to extract genomic DNA from the blood and intestinal samples. On the study overall, not on this receptor specifically: Features of the rectal repertoire distinguished controls, mild-moderate colitis patients and acute severe colitis patients, and in acute severe colitis, rectal diversity was reduced because of clonal expansions. A couple of rectal CDR3 clonotypes were found in every ulcerative colitis patient but in no control. Because repertoires came from total lymphocyte DNA, patterns in rare subsets such as regulatory T cells may not be reflected. The healthy control group was small, with only a few individuals. Compared with controls, ulcerative colitis patients showed significantly higher autologous blood-rectal clonal overlap, a finding that suggests increased T cell trafficking to inflamed tissue. For technical reasons, blood samples from a couple of patients gave substantially fewer templates, and these samples were excluded from the blood-rectal overlap analysis.

As concerns this clone: What this receptor recognizes is not known. Per-nucleotide qualities are absent, and no much larger clonotype sits a single base away.

Reading the germline V gene gives CDR1 MNHEY and CDR2 SVGAGI. Taken from cysteine to phenylalanine, the CDR3 has 14 residues. Here the CDR3 DNA is all that survives: 42 bases in frame from base 1. The junction carries 14 bases between V and J, which are trimmed by 2 bases and 9 bases respectively. Rearranged CDR3 beta regions were amplified from genomic DNA with multiplex V and J primers using the immunoSEQ TRB Survey service. Survey-level sequencing depth of up to 500,000 reads per sample was used to keep depth equal across samples. Libraries were purified and pooled, and sequencing was performed on Illumina technology. Turning to the authors' computational methods: Productive clonality, sample overlap, pairwise scatters, CDR3 beta length, V/D/J gene usage and productiveness were assessed with immunoSEQ online tools. Calculated diversity was defined as the number of unique rearrangements divided by total templates times 100, and Shannon and Simpson indices were additionally computed. Principal component analysis was performed on Z-score normalized data with the R prcomp function and the ggbiplot package. Morisita's index was used to quantify blood-rectal clonal overlap within each subject. TCRdb mirrors the immuneACCESS table, restricted to in-frame sequences. Some clones are absent from its copies; in checked studies, under half trace to an unresolved V gene, and the reason for the others is unknown. V and J calls and clone size come straight from that table; D and trimming were deduced from the DNA. The sample table holds roughly 64,000 clones, of which about nine tenths were seen once. Jointly, the top ten make up around 3.6% of the sample.

The rearrangement combines TRBV6-5 with TRBJ2-1; TRBD2 is possibly the D segment (6 matching bases). Sequenced material: blood. This TCR derives from a boy aged 5-17 years with severe ulcerative colitis. DNA sequence: TGTGCCAGCAGTTACCCCCAGGAGGAGGGTGAGCAGTTCTTC. The encoded protein is CASSYPQEEGEQFF.